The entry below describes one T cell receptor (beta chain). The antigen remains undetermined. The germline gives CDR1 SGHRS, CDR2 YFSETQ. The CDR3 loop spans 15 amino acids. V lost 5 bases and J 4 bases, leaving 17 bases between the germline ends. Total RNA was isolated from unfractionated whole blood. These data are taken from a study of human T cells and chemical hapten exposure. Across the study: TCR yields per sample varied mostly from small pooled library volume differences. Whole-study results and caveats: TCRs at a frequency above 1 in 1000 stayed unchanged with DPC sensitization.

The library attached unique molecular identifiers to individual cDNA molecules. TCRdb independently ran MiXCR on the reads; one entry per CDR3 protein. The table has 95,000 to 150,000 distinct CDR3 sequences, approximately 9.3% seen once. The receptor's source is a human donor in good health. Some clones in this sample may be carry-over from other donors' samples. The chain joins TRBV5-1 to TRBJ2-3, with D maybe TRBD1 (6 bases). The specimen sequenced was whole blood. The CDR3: CASSTQGEASDTQYF. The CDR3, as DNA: TGCGCCAGCAGTACACAGGGAGAGGCCTCAGATACGCAGTATTTT.